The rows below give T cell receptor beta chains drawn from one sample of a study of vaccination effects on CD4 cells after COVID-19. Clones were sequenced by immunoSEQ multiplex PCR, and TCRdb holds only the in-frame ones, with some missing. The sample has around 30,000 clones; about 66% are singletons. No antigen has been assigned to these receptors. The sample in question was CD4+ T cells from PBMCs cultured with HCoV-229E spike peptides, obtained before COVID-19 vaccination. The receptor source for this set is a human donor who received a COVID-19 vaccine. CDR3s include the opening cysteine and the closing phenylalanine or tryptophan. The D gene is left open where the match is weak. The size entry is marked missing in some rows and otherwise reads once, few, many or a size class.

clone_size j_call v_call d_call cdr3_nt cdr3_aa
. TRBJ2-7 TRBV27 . TGTGCCAGCAGTTCCCGAGTCCTCTCCGCGGGAAAGGCCTACGAGCAGTACTTC CASSSRVLSAGKAYEQYF
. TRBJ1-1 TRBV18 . TGTGCCAGCTCAGAGGGAACGGAGGCTGAAGCTTTCTTT CASSEGTEAEAFF
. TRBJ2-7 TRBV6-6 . TGTGCCAGCAGTTTCCCCCAGGGCTACGAGCAGTACTTC CASSFPQGYEQYF
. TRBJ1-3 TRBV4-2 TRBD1 TGTGCCAGCAGCCAGGGGGTAGGACAGGGTGGAAACACCATATATTTT CASSQGVGQGGNTIYF
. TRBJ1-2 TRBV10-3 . TGTGCCATCAGTGAGTCGGGAGGGTTCGAGAGTGGCTACACCTTC CAISESGGFESGYTF
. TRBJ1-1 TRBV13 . TGTGCCAGCAGCTCCTCACAGAACACTGAAGCTTTCTTT CASSSSQNTEAFF
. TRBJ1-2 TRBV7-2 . TGTGCCAGCAGCTTAGCGCATCCAGGGATGGGCGGCTACACCTTC CASSLAHPGMGGYTF
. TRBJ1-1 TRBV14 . TGTGCCAGCAGCCAAGTAGGTGAAGCTTTCTTT CASSQVGEAFF
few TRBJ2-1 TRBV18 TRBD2 TGTGCCAGCTCACCACCGCGGGGGGGGTTCTACAATGAGCAGTTCTTC CASSPPRGGFYNEQFF
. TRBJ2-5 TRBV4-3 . TGCGCCAGCAGCCCCAGGGAGGGGGCCCCTCAAGAGACCCAGTACTTC CASSPREGAPQETQYF
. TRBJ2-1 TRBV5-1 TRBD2 TGCGCCAGCAGCTTGGGCGGGAGTGCTGAGCAGTTCTTC CASSLGGSAEQFF
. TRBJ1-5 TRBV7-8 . TGTGCCAGCAGCTCCGGGCGAAGAGGTGTTGGCAATCAGCCCCAGCATTTT CASSSGRRGVGNQPQHF
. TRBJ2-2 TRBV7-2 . TGTGCCAGCAGCCCTCAAGCGACCGGGGAGCTGTTTTTT CASSPQATGELFF
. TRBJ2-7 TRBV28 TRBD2 TGTGCCAGCATTCGGGAGGGTACCTACGAGCAGTACTTC CASIREGTYEQYF
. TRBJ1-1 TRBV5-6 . TGTGCCAGCAGCTTGGGACAGGCGAACACTGAAGCTTTCTTT CASSLGQANTEAFF
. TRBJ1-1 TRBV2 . TGTGCCAGCAGTGTAAAGAACACTGAAGCTTTCTTT CASSVKNTEAFF
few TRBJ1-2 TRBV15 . TGTGCCACCAGCAGAATTGACAGGCCCGGCTACACCTTC CATSRIDRPGYTF
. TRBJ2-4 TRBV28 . TGTGCCAGCAAAGGTAGAGCCAAAAACATTCAGTACTTC CASKGRAKNIQYF
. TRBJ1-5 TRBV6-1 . TGTGCCAGCAGTGAAGGCCCGAGACAGCCCCAGCATTTT CASSEGPRQPQHF
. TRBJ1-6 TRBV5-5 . TGTGCCAGCAGCCGGGACCTGAAAGTCGGTTCACCCCTCCACTTT CASSRDLKVGSPLHF
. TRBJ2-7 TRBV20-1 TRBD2 TGCAGTGCTAGTCCGACTAGCGGGACCAACGAGCAGTACTTC CSASPTSGTNEQYF
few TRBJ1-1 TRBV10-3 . TGTGCCATCAGTGAGTCGTCAGGTCGCACTGAAGCTTTCTTT CAISESSGRTEAFF
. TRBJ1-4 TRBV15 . TGTGCCACCAGCAGAGACAGTCGAACTAATGAAAAACTGTTTTTT CATSRDSRTNEKLFF
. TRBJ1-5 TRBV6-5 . TGTGCCAGCAGTACGCATAGCAATCAGCCCCAGCATTTT CASSTHSNQPQHF
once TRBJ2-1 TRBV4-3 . TGCGCCAGCACCTCTGGGCCGGGGGCCAATGAGCAGTTCTTC CASTSGPGANEQFF